These 26 T cell receptor beta chains originate from one sample sequenced in a study of shared clonotypes between healthy human individuals. Method: immunoSEQ multiplex PCR; TCRdb's copy keeps in-frame clones and lacks some. This sample carries hundreds of thousands of clones, 79% of them seen once, and the ten largest clones take approximately 13%. The source material was PBMCs. All receptors come from a middle-aged woman in good health. Some clones in this sample may be carry-over from other donors' samples.

Comment on this clone: Since a much larger clone is just one base distant, this may be a read error. The same CDR3 arises from other DNA sequences in this sample as well. This chain joins TRBV11-2 and TRBJ2-1; D is undetermined. The CDR3 runs 12 residues. Germline CDR1 and CDR2: SGHAT and FQNNGV. The V end was cut by 3 bases, the J end by 3 bases, with 3 bases between. The CDR3 sequence: CASSLSYNEQFF. As DNA, the CDR3 is TGTGCCAGCAGCTTGAGCTACAATGAGCAGTTCTTC.

In this sample, this clone turned up once. This chain connects TRBV9 to TRBJ1-4; maybe TRBD1 (5 bases). The CDR3 length is 13 residues. Looked up from germline, CDR1 is SGDLS and CDR2 is YYNGEE. V lost 2 bases and J lost 10, with 12 bases in between. The CDR3 protein is CASSVLGGGKLFF. The CDR3 region has the DNA TGTGCCAGCAGCGTCCTGGGCGGGGGAAAACTGTTTTTT. Supplemented by reference TRBV9 and TRBJ1-4, the full variable domain reads DSGVTQTPKHLITATGQRVTLRCSPRSGDLSVYWYQQSLDQGLQFLIQYYNGEERAKGNILERFSAQQFPDLHSELNLSSLELGDSALYFCASSVLGGGKLFFGSGTQLSVL.

The V gene is TRBV5-1, the J gene TRBJ1-2, with 7 positions matching TRBD1. CDR3 length: 14 amino acids. In germline, CDR1 is SGHRS, CDR2 YFSETQ. Germline trimming cut 4 bases from V and 4 bases from J; bases unmatched to any gene: 7. The CDR3 region is CASSPGQSLYGYTF. The CDR3 bases are TGCGCCAGCAGCCCGGGACAGTCCCTCTATGGCTACACCTTC. Complete variable domain (other parts from reference TRBV5-1 and TRBJ1-2): KAGVTQTPRYLIKTRGQQVTLSCSPISGHRSVSWYQQTPGQGLQFLFEYFSETQRNKGNFPGRFSGRQFSNSRSEMNVSTLELGDSALYLCASSPGQSLYGYTFGSGTRLTVV.

V gene TRBV15 combines with J gene TRBJ2-1, with 8 positions matching TRBD2. CDR3 length: 16 residues. Germline CDR1 is LNHNV and CDR2 is YYDKDF (reference sequence). The trim removed 0 bases at V and 9 bases at J, leaving 10 bases unmatched. DNA for the CDR3: TGTGCCACCAGCAGAGATCCGCGGGAGGCCAGAGGTGAGCAGTTCTTC. This encodes CATSRDPREARGEQFF.

The chain joins TRBV19 to TRBJ2-2, with 11 bases matching TRBD1. J gave up 4 bases and V 3 bases, and 7 bases lay outside the gene matches. Germline V gene data show CDR1 as LNHDA and CDR2 as SQIVND (reference sequence). The CDR3 is 17 amino acids. The CDR3 reads CASSMRGQGVGTGELFF. In nucleotides, the CDR3 is TGTGCCAGTAGTATGAGGGGACAGGGGGTTGGCACCGGGGAGCTGTTTTTT.

This clone was seen a single time. The chain carries TRBV5-1 and TRBJ2-5, with D possibly being TRBD1 (8 bases). The V end was cut by 3 bases, the J end by 4 bases, with 16 bases between. The CDR3 extends over 15 amino acids. Germline CDR1 SGHRS, CDR2 YFSETQ. The CDR3 loop is CASSSWTGRAETQYF. CDR3 DNA: TGCGCCAGCAGCTCATGGACAGGGAGGGCAGAGACCCAGTACTTC.

This clone was seen once. J is TRBJ2-5 and V is TRBV4-1; 8 nucleotides align to TRBD2. Germline trimming cut 1 base from V and 5 bases from J; bases unmatched to any gene: 9. This CDR3 has 16 amino acids. Germline assignment: CDR1 MGHRA and CDR2 YSYEKL. CDR3 protein: CASSQAVAGGWETQYF. The CDR3 bases are TGCGCCAGCAGCCAAGCCGTGGCGGGAGGATGGGAGACCCAGTACTTC.

This clone was found once. The V gene is TRBV6-5, the J gene TRBJ2-7; 11 nucleotides match TRBD2. CDR1 is MNHEY, CDR2 SVGAGI, per germline. This CDR3 region has 15 residues. Trimming at V came to 4 bases and at J to 2 bases, leaving 4 bases not matched to a gene. CDR3 sequence: CASSSTSGSPYEQYF. The CDR3, as DNA: TGTGCCAGCAGTTCTACTAGCGGGAGTCCCTACGAGCAGTACTTC.

The CDR3 DNA reads TGTGCCAGCAGTTCCCCCGGGACAGGGGTGGGCACCATATATTTT. This sequence encodes CASSSPGTGVGTIYF. The chain carries TRBV28 and TRBJ1-3; TRBD1 aligns across 10 bases. Germline V CDR1 and CDR2: MDHEN, SYDVKM. This CDR3 is built from 15 residues. V was pared by 4 bases and J by 9 bases, with 9 bases of the junction left unmatched.

V is TRBV7-2 and J is TRBJ2-5; 7 bases map to TRBD2. Germline V gives CDR1 SGHTA, CDR2 FQGNSA. The CDR3 has 15 amino acids. V was clipped by 4 bases and J by 5 bases; unmatched bases: 10. The CDR3 DNA is TGTGCCAGCAGCTCCCAAGCGGGGACGGCGGAGACCCAGTACTTC. Translation: CASSSQAGTAETQYF.

The J gene is TRBJ2-4, the V gene TRBV7-2; 10 bases agree with TRBD1. V shed 9 bases and J 2 bases; nucleotides not matched to a gene: 7. Germline V gives CDR1 SGHTA, CDR2 FQGNSA. This CDR3 contains 15 residues. The DNA of the CDR3 is TGTGCCAGTCGCGGGGGACAGGGGTCCAAAAACATTCAGTACTTC. Encoded protein: CASRGGQGSKNIQYF.

This CDR3 is CAISDPGTSDETQYF. The CDR3 coding sequence is TGTGCCATCAGTGACCCCGGGACTAGCGACGAGACCCAGTACTTC. The rearrangement joins TRBV10-3 to TRBJ2-5, with 10 positions matching TRBD2. Germline V gene lookup returns CDR1 ENHRY and CDR2 SYGVKD. The CDR3 totals 15 residues. Germline trimming cut 3 bases from V and 5 bases from J; bases unmatched to any gene: 6.

The rearrangement joins TRBV30 to TRBJ2-5, with D unclear. The V gene's germline CDR1 is GTSNPN and CDR2 SVGIG (reference sequence). The CDR3 sequence is 11 residues long. V gave up 2 bases and J gave up 4 bases, with 5 bases separating them. For the CDR3, the DNA is TGTGCCTGGAGTCTTGGAGAGACCCAGTACTTC. It translates to CAWSLGETQYF.

The chain combines TRBV10-2 with TRBJ2-7; 9 positions agree with TRBD2. The CDR3 is made up of 15 amino acids. CDR1 is WSHSY, CDR2 SAAADI, per germline. Trimming took 6 bases from V and 1 from J; bases not matched to a gene: 7. In DNA form, the CDR3 reads TGCGCCAGCAGACCGGGACTAGCTGGTTCCTACGAGCAGTACTTC. Its translation is CASRPGLAGSYEQYF.

The chain joins TRBV4-1 to TRBJ2-7; D perhaps matches TRBD2 (6 bases). Germline loops: CDR1 MGHRA, CDR2 YSYEKL. V was pared by 0 bases and J by 7 bases, with 16 bases between. The CDR3 loop spans 15 amino acids. The CDR3 DNA is TGCGCCAGCAGCCAAGAGGAGGGCCGGGCGTTTGAGCAGTACTTC. It encodes CASSQEEGRAFEQYF.

A few counts support this clone. The chain links TRBV28 to TRBJ1-5, with unresolved D. V was cut by 2 bases and J by 7 bases, with 6 bases left in between. This CDR3 comprises 12 residues. Germline-derived CDR1 and CDR2 are MDHEN and SYDVKM. The CDR3 DNA is TGTGCCAGCAGTTTAATCTGGCAGCCCCAGCATTTT. Translated: CASSLIWQPQHF.

The chain employs TRBV7-9 and TRBJ2-7, with TRBD2 matching 9 bases. Germline-derived CDR1 and CDR2 are SEHNR and FQNEAQ (reference sequence). Trimming at V came to 5 bases and at J to 2 bases, leaving 16 bases not matched to a gene. CDR3 length equals 18 residues. Here the CDR3 reads CASSDVGSGRRATYEQYF. The CDR3 bases are TGTGCCAGCAGCGACGTTGGTAGCGGGAGACGGGCAACCTACGAGCAGTACTTC. Filled out from reference TRBV7-9 and TRBJ2-7, the complete variable domain reads DTGVSQNPRHKITKRGQNVTFRCDPISEHNRLYWYRQTLGQGPEFLTYFQNEAQLEKSRLLSDRFSAERPKGSFSTLEIQRTEQGDSAMYLCASSDVGSGRRATYEQYFGPGTRLTVT.

This chain links TRBV19 with TRBJ2-7; D is undetermined. Trimming stripped 5 bases from V and 4 bases from J, with 9 bases between. CDR3 size: 12 residues. Germline V CDR1 and CDR2: LNHDA, SQIVND (reference sequence). CDR3 DNA: TGTGCCAGTAGTGCTTGGGGATACGAGCAGTACTTC. It translates to CASSAWGYEQYF.

This clone was seen a handful of times. The sample carries other DNA sequences with the same CDR3. The chain is built from TRBV9 and TRBJ2-7, with no clear D. V lost 3 bases and J lost 0, with 4 bases in between. The CDR3 covers 12 residues. Germline CDR1 is SGDLS and CDR2 is YYNGEE. As DNA, the CDR3 is TGTGCCAGCAGCGGGAGCTCCTACGAGCAGTACTTC. This codes for CASSGSSYEQYF.

The gene calls are TRBV28 and TRBJ2-2; 8 nucleotides align to TRBD2. CDR1 is MDHEN and CDR2 is SYDVKM in the germline V gene. This CDR3 has 16 residues. The V gene end was trimmed by 7 bases and the J gene end by 1 base; junction bases not matched to a gene: 8. The CDR3 DNA reads TGTGCCAGCAAGTCTCGGCTAGCGGGGAACACCGGGGAGCTGTTTTTT. It codes for CASKSRLAGNTGELFF.

The J gene is TRBJ2-2, the V gene TRBV7-9; D perhaps matches TRBD1 (6 bases). V was clipped by 9 bases and J by 3 bases, with 14 bases between them. This CDR3 comprises 14 residues. Germline V gene sequence: CDR1 SEHNR, CDR2 FQNEAQ (reference sequence). CDR3 coding DNA: TGTGCCAGTTATGGGGGCCTGTACACCGGGGAGCTGTTTTTT. It yields the protein CASYGGLYTGELFF.

The chain employs TRBV28 and TRBJ2-3, with D perhaps matching TRBD2 (6 bases). Trimming took 3 bases from V and 2 from J, leaving 12 bases between them. CDR1 is MDHEN and CDR2 is SYDVKM in the germline V gene. The CDR3 contains 15 residues. In DNA form, the CDR3 reads TGTGCCAGCAGTTTGGGACTGCGCGACACAGATACGCAGTATTTT. This sequence encodes CASSLGLRDTDTQYF.

V is TRBV7-2 and J is TRBJ2-4; a weak D match, TRBD1 (6 bases). In germline, CDR1 is SGHTA, CDR2 FQGNSA. V lost 5 bases and J 7 bases, leaving 9 bases between the germline ends. The CDR3 totals 12 residues. The CDR3 DNA reads TGTGCCAGCAGCCAAAGGGGGAACATTCAGTACTTC. Encoded protein: CASSQRGNIQYF.

The genes are TRBV10-2 and TRBJ2-3; 7 bases fit TRBD1. Germline values: CDR1 WSHSY, CDR2 SAAADI. J gave up 2 bases and V 7 bases, and 6 bases lay outside the gene matches. This CDR3 comprises 14 residues. The CDR3 DNA is TGCGCCAGCACCCTACAGGGGCTCACAGATACGCAGTATTTT. Translated: CASTLQGLTDTQYF.

This chain links TRBV30 with TRBJ1-1; D gene uncertain. CDR3 size: 12 residues. V was shortened by 4 bases and J by 0 bases, with 6 bases between the two germline ends. CDR1 is GTSNPN and CDR2 is SVGIG in the germline V gene (reference sequence). DNA of the CDR3: TGTGCCTGGACCCAGCTGAACACTGAAGCTTTCTTT. It translates to CAWTQLNTEAFF.

The V and J genes are TRBV6-5 and TRBJ2-3, with 7 bases aligning to TRBD1. This CDR3 spans 13 amino acids. Germline values: CDR1 MNHEY, CDR2 SVGAGI. Losses at the gene ends were 6 bases for V and 3 bases for J; bases not matched to a gene: 3. The CDR3 reads CASSKQGTDTQYF. CDR3 sequence (DNA): TGTGCCAGCAGCAAACAGGGGACAGATACGCAGTATTTT.